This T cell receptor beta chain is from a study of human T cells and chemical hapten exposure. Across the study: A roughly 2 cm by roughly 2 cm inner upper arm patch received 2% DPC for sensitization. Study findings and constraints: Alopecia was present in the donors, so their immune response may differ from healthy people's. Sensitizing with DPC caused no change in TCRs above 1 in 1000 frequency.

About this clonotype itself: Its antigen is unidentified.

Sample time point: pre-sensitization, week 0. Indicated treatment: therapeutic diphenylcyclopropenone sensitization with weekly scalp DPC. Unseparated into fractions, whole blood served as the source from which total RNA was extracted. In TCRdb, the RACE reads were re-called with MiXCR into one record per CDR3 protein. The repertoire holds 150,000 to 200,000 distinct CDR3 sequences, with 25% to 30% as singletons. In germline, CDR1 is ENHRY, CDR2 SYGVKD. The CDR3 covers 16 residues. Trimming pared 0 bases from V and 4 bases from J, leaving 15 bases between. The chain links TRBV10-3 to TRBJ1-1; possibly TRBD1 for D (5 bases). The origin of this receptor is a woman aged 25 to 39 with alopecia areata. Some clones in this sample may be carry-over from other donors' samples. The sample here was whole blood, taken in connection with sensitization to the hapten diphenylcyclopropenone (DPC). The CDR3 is CAISESTWQGSTEAFF. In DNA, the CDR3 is TGTGCCATCAGTGAGTCGACGTGGCAGGGAAGCACTGAAGCTTTCTTT.